The source of this T cell receptor beta chain is a study of blood T cell repertoires in COVID-19. Looking at the study overall: COVID-19 samples from acute and convalescent phases originated in the United States, Italy and Spain.

Sequencing used immunoSEQ multiplex PCR; TCRdb keeps in-frame clones, though not all of them. The sample contains more than 250,000 clones, over 80% of which appear only once. The sequence came from a man in his 60s who had recovered from COVID-19. Sequencing input: peripheral blood.

CDR3 region: CAGHLGGAGNSPLHF. The CDR3 DNA follows: TGTGCCGGTCATTTGGGGGGGGCCGGGAATTCACCCCTCCACTTT. This chain links TRBV30 with TRBJ1-6; tentatively, D is TRBD1 (6 bases). This CDR3 region has 15 residues. The V end lost 8 bases, the J end lost 7 bases, and 21 bases lay between the germline ends. Germline CDR1 reads GTSNPN; CDR2 reads SVGIG (reference sequence). The full variable domain, its missing parts supplied by reference TRBV30 and TRBJ1-6, is SQTIHQWPATLVQPVGSPLSLECTVEGTSNPNLYWYRQAAGRGLQLLFYSVGIGQISSEVPQNLSASRPQDRQFILSSKKLLLSDSGFYLCAGHLGGAGNSPLHFGNGTRLTVT.